The 16 T cell receptor beta chains below were found in one sample sequenced in a study of OX40 agonist ivuxolimab in advanced cancers. Some clones are missing from TCRdb's copy, which holds only in-frame ones; the method was immunoSEQ multiplex PCR. The sample consists of about 52,000 clones, roughly 94% of them appearing once. The sequenced sample was CD4+ or CD8+ T cells sorted from blood, obtained in a trial of the OX40 agonist ivuxolimab. Every receptor here comes from an adult with an advanced solid tumor such as melanoma, head and neck, liver or kidney cancer.

The rearrangement links TRBV9 to TRBJ2-1, with TRBD2 matching over 7 bases. Germline CDR1 is SGDLS and CDR2 is YYNGEE. V gave up 0 bases and J gave up 4 bases; unmatched junction bases: 4. The CDR3 has 15 amino acids. The CDR3 here is CASSVGGSAYNEQFF. CDR3 coding DNA: TGTGCCAGCAGCGTAGGCGGGAGCGCGTACAATGAGCAGTTCTTC.

This chain links TRBV9 with TRBJ1-2; D not certain. CDR3 length equals 15 residues. V gave up 4 bases and J gave up 8 bases, with 21 bases separating them. CDR1 is SGDLS and CDR2 is YYNGEE in the germline V gene. DNA of the CDR3: TGTGCCAGCAGCCCCCCGGGAGGGCGCGTTGGAGGCTACACCTTC. It is translated as CASSPPGGRVGGYTF.

The CDR3 bases are TGTGCCAGCAGCCCCTTTGGAGTAGTTTCCAATGAGCAGTTCTTC. Translated, it gives CASSPFGVVSNEQFF. The chain has TRBV11-2 and TRBJ2-1; D gene uncertain. This CDR3 contains 15 residues. CDR1 and CDR2 (germline): SGHAT, FQNNGV. V was cut by 5 bases and J by 6 bases, with 17 bases left in between.

The V and J genes are TRBV6-5 and TRBJ2-1; 8 bases line up with TRBD1. CDR3 length equals 12 residues. CDR1 MNHEY and CDR2 SVGAGI come from the germline V gene. Losses at the gene ends were 6 bases for V and 12 bases for J; bases not matched to a gene: 7. Here the CDR3 DNA reads TGTGCCAGCAGACGACAGGGGTTTGGGCAGTTCTTC. It codes for CASRRQGFGQFF.

V and J are TRBV4-2 and TRBJ2-7; 11 bases match TRBD2. V lost 4 bases to trimming and J lost 4 bases; unmatched junction nucleotides: 3. Germline V gene lookup returns CDR1 LGHNA and CDR2 YNFKEQ. The CDR3 has 14 amino acids. In nucleotides, the CDR3 is TGTGCCAGCAGCCCCGGGACTAGCGGTTACGAGCAGTACTTC. It is translated as CASSPGTSGYEQYF.

The count of this clone is one. The chain employs TRBV6-1 and TRBJ2-7; D uncertain. The CDR3 loop spans 12 amino acids. The germline CDR1 and CDR2 sequences are MNHNS and SASEGT. The V and J ends lost 6 bases and 5 bases respectively, with 11 bases between them. DNA for the CDR3: TGTGCCAGCAGCTCCCGGAACCACGAGCAGTACTTC. Translated, it gives CASSSRNHEQYF.

V usage is TRBV5-1 and J usage is TRBJ1-1; 7 bases map to TRBD1. This CDR3 has 14 amino acids. The junction had 9 bases not matched to a gene; V was cut back by 3 bases and J by 7 bases. In germline, CDR1 is SGHRS, CDR2 YFSETQ. For the CDR3, the DNA is TGCGCCAGCAGCTCAAACAGGGGAGTGAGTGAAGCTTTCTTT. Protein sequence: CASSSNRGVSEAFF.

This chain joins TRBV27 and TRBJ2-3; the D gene is possibly TRBD2 (5 bases). Between the trimmed V and J ends, which lost 7 bases and 4 bases, there was a span of 9 bases. Germline CDR1 reads MNHEY; CDR2 reads SMNVEV (reference sequence). The CDR3 totals 12 residues. The CDR3: CASTDYADTQYF. CDR3 DNA: TGTGCCAGCACCGACTACGCAGATACGCAGTATTTT.

The chain joins TRBV4-3 to TRBJ2-1; possibly TRBD1 or TRBD2 for D (5 bases each). V shed 5 bases and J shed 6 bases, with 14 bases lying between them. Germline V gene lookup returns CDR1 LGHNA and CDR2 YSLEER. CDR3 length equals 14 residues. The CDR3 DNA follows: TGCGCCAGCAGCGCTCCCGGGACCCGCAATGAGCAGTTCTTC. Translated, it gives CASSAPGTRNEQFF.

The CDR3 is CASSWAERADYEQYF. The CDR3 coding sequence is TGTGCCAGCAGTTGGGCAGAGAGGGCCGACTACGAGCAGTACTTC. V usage is TRBV27 and J usage is TRBJ2-7; D is perhaps TRBD2 (5 bases). This CDR3 region has 15 residues. Germline lookup yields CDR1 MNHEY and CDR2 SMNVEV (reference sequence). Trimming stripped 4 bases from V and 3 bases from J, with 16 bases between.

Points on this clone: An end of the junction does not agree with germline; a read error may underlie this. The chain joins TRBV10-1 to TRBJ2-1; 8 bases are shared with TRBD1. The CDR3 spans 12 residues. Looked up from germline, CDR1 is WNHNN and CDR2 is SYGVQD (reference sequence). In DNA, the CDR3 is TGCGCCAGCGGTGAAAGTGGACAGGGGCAGTTCTTC. As protein: CASGESGQGQFF.

This rearrangement joins TRBV29-1 to TRBJ2-7; the match to TRBD1 covers 7 bases. Per the germline V gene, CDR1 is SQVTM and CDR2 is ANQGSEA. This CDR3 is 12 amino acids long. Trimming cost V 4 bases and J 2 bases; bases outside gene matches: 2. The CDR3 nucleotides are TGCAGCGTTGGACAGGGAACCTACGAGCAGTACTTC. This gives the protein CSVGQGTYEQYF.

This chain joins TRBV2 and TRBJ2-6; 7 bases fit TRBD1. The V gene end was trimmed by 4 bases and the J gene end by 0 bases; junction bases not matched to a gene: 3. Germline CDR1 is SNHLY and CDR2 is FYNNEI. The CDR3 is made up of 16 amino acids. Written as DNA, the CDR3 is TGTGCCAGCAGTGCGACAGGGTACTCTGGGGCCAACGTCCTGACTTTC. It yields the protein CASSATGYSGANVLTF. The whole variable domain, remainder taken from reference TRBV2 and TRBJ2-6, is EPEVTQTPSHQVTQMGQEVILRCVPISNHLYFYWYRQILGQKVEFLVSFYNNEISEKSEIFDDQFSVERPDGSNFTLKIRSTKLEDSAMYFCASSATGYSGANVLTFGAGSRLTVL.

The chain uses TRBV28 and TRBJ2-7; no clear D. Germline lookup yields CDR1 MDHEN and CDR2 SYDVKM. V was shortened by 6 bases and J by 2 bases, with 14 bases between the two germline ends. This CDR3 region has 14 residues. The CDR3 nucleotides are TGTGCCAGCAGCCGCCCACTGGCTGCCTACGAGCAGTACTTC. Residues: CASSRPLAAYEQYF.

J is TRBJ1-4 and V is TRBV10-1; 8 positions agree with TRBD1. The V gene's germline CDR1 is WNHNN and CDR2 SYGVQD (reference sequence). This CDR3 spans 12 amino acids. J gave up 12 bases and V 3 bases, and 3 bases lay outside the gene matches. The CDR3 DNA reads as TGCGCCAGCAGTGAAGGACAGGGAGAACTGTTTTTT. This sequence encodes CASSEGQGELFF.

This clone was detected once. V usage is TRBV2 and J usage is TRBJ2-3; the match to TRBD2 covers 14 bases. Germline assignment: CDR1 SNHLY and CDR2 FYNNEI. J was trimmed by 4 bases and V by 2 bases; bases with no gene match: 8. CDR3 length equals 18 residues. The chain's CDR3 is CASSERLAGGPVPDTQYF. DNA of the CDR3: TGTGCCAGCAGTGAAAGACTAGCGGGAGGGCCTGTGCCAGATACGCAGTATTTT.